This passage covers 17 T cell receptor beta chains from one sample sequenced in a study of control samples from healthy donors and cancer patients (dated by TCRdb to 2019 to 2021). Library method: the immunoSEQ multiplex PCR assay. The table was pulled from immuneACCESS by TCRdb, which kept in-frame rearrangements only. Such tables lose some clones; where checked, under half of the loss comes from unresolved V genes, and the rest has no known cause. The sample table holds 70,000 to 80,000 clones, of which roughly 90% were seen once. Of the sample, roughly 2% falls within the top ten clones. Sequencing was done on a sample of PBMCs. The receptors were sampled from a woman aged 60 to 75 with head and neck cancer.

The J gene is TRBJ2-7, the V gene TRBV20-1; TRBD2 agrees at 9 bases. This CDR3 spans 15 amino acids. The junction had 13 bases not matched to a gene; V was cut back by 3 bases and J by 7 bases. From germline, CDR1 is DFQATT and CDR2 SNEGSKA (reference sequence). DNA of the CDR3: TGCAGTGCTAGTAGGGTGGGACTAGCCGCTGATGAGCAGTACTTC. This codes for CSASRVGLAADEQYF.

This chain uses TRBV5-4 with TRBJ2-1; maybe TRBD1 (6 bases). The CDR3 consists of 16 residues. Germline CDR1 reads SGHNT; CDR2 reads YYREEE (reference sequence). Trimming removed 0 bases at V and 6 bases at J, with 16 bases between. CDR3 in amino acids: CASSLGGHTLFNEQFF. CDR3 DNA: TGTGCCAGCAGCTTGGGGGGACACACCCTTTTCAATGAGCAGTTCTTC.

This clone was picked up a small number of times. The CDR3 DNA reads as TGTGCCAGCTCACCATTCAAGAACAGATCAGGTCTTAAGAGCTCTGGAAACACCATATATTTT. This codes for CASSPFKNRSGLKSSGNTIYF. The chain has TRBV18 and TRBJ1-3; no reliable D call. Trimming removed 2 bases at V and 0 bases at J, with 26 bases between. This CDR3 is 21 amino acids long. Germline lookup yields CDR1 KGHSH and CDR2 LQKENI.

The rearrangement uses TRBV28 and TRBJ2-2; 9 bases fit TRBD2. The V gene's germline CDR1 is MDHEN and CDR2 SYDVKM. The CDR3 runs 14 residues. V dropped 9 bases and J dropped 4; count of bases not matched to a gene: 6. The CDR3: CASAGGPSTGELFF. The CDR3 DNA reads as TGTGCCAGTGCGGGAGGGCCGTCCACCGGGGAGCTGTTTTTT. Combining the CDR3 with reference TRBV28 and TRBJ2-2 gives the whole variable domain DVKVTQSSRYLVKRTGEKVFLECVQDMDHENMFWYRQDPGLGLRLIYFSYDVKMKEKGDIPEGYSVSREKKERFSLILESASTNQTSMYLCASAGGPSTGELFFGEGSRLTVL.

The chain combines TRBV27 with TRBJ1-5; D is uncertain. From germline, CDR1 is MNHEY and CDR2 SMNVEV (reference sequence). The CDR3 has 13 amino acids. Trimming removed 6 bases from V and 0 bases from J, with 6 bases in between. DNA of the CDR3: TGTGCCAGCAGCGGGGATAGCAATCAGCCCCAGCATTTT. It is translated as CASSGDSNQPQHF.

This clone was detected only a few times. V and J are TRBV6-2 or TRBV6-3 and TRBJ2-2; TRBD1 aligns across 8 bases. From germline, CDR1 is MNHEY and CDR2 SVGEGT. J gave up 7 bases and V 1 base, and 5 bases lay outside the gene matches. This CDR3 spans 15 amino acids. The CDR3 region is CASSYFQGAIGELFF. The CDR3 region has the DNA TGTGCCAGCAGTTACTTCCAGGGGGCGATCGGGGAGCTGTTTTTT.

This clone has only a few counts. V gene TRBV2 combines with J gene TRBJ1-5; no reliable D call. The CDR3 has 13 amino acids. The germline CDR1 and CDR2 sequences are SNHLY and FYNNEI. The DNA of the CDR3 is TGTGCTAGCCACGGATATAGCAATCAGCCCCAGCATTTT. Its protein product is CASHGYSNQPQHF.

This sequence joins TRBV4-3 and TRBJ1-2; no clear D. Germline values: CDR1 LGHNA, CDR2 YSLEER. V shed 3 bases and J shed 4 bases, with 12 bases lying between them. This CDR3 region has 14 residues. CDR3 DNA sequence: TGCGCCAGCAGCCAGGAGGACGGTACCTATGGCTACACCTTC. This gives the protein CASSQEDGTYGYTF.

V gene TRBV29-1 combines with J gene TRBJ2-3; D unresolved. This CDR3 is built from 17 residues. Germline V gives CDR1 SQVTM, CDR2 ANQGSEA. Between the trimmed V and J ends, which lost 4 bases and 2 bases, there was a span of 22 bases. CDR3 residues: CSVAFISKYRFTDTQYF. The CDR3, as DNA: TGCAGCGTTGCGTTCATCAGCAAGTACAGATTCACAGATACGCAGTATTTT.

The rearrangement links TRBV19 to TRBJ2-1, with a possible D match to TRBD2 (6 bases). This CDR3 region has 15 residues. Trimming shortened V by 1 base and J by 5 bases, and 12 bases separated the two germline ends. Germline V lookup: CDR1 LNHDA, CDR2 SQIVND (reference sequence). This CDR3 reads CASSIVAEGHNEQFF. Written as DNA, the CDR3 is TGTGCCAGTAGTATAGTAGCGGAGGGACACAATGAGCAGTTCTTC.

V usage is TRBV5-4 and J usage is TRBJ2-2, with TRBD2 identical over 11 bases. V gave up 1 base and J gave up 6 bases; unmatched junction bases: 2. Germline lookup yields CDR1 SGHNT and CDR2 YYREEE (reference sequence). The CDR3 length is 15 residues. The CDR3 is CASSLQLAGAGELFF. CDR3 nucleotides: TGTGCCAGCAGCTTGCAACTAGCGGGAGCCGGGGAGCTGTTTTTT.

This chain's CDR3 is CASEEGGNTEAFF. The DNA for the CDR3 is TGTGCCAGCGAAGAAGGGGGGAACACTGAAGCTTTCTTT. V usage is TRBV2 and J usage is TRBJ1-1; TRBD1 might be the D (6 bases). The V and J ends lost 8 bases and 1 base respectively, with 11 bases between them. The CDR3 length is 13 residues. CDR1 and CDR2 from the germline V gene are SNHLY and FYNNEI.

The chain links TRBV25-1 to TRBJ2-5; possible D gene TRBD2, 5 bases. Germline assignment: CDR1 MGHDK and CDR2 SYGVNS. The CDR3 contains 14 residues. The V and J ends lost 3 bases and 5 bases respectively, with 13 bases between them. Written as DNA, the CDR3 is TGTGCCAGCAGTGACCCTACTTCGGGGGAGACCCAGTACTTC. This translates into CASSDPTSGETQYF.

The chain links TRBV28 to TRBJ2-3, with 8 bases matching TRBD2. The length of the CDR3 is 20 residues. V trimming: 1 base; J trimming: 0 bases; junction bases outside the gene matches: 15. The germline gives CDR1 MDHEN, CDR2 SYDVKM. For the CDR3, the DNA is TGTGCCAGCAGTTTATTCGGCTGGAGGGTTAGCGGGGCTAGCACAGATACGCAGTATTTT. Its translation is CASSLFGWRVSGASTDTQYF.

V and J are TRBV5-4 and TRBJ1-3; 7 bases are a match to TRBD1. The CDR3 runs 14 residues. CDR1 and CDR2 from the germline V gene are SGHNT and YYREEE (reference sequence). J gave up 0 bases and V 7 bases, and 4 bases lay outside the gene matches. CDR3 DNA: TGTGCCAGCGGGCGGGACAGCTCTGGAAACACCATATATTTT. Protein: CASGRDSSGNTIYF.

The chain uses TRBV5-1 and TRBJ2-3; no firm D call. V lost 0 bases, J lost 0 bases, and 11 bases lay in between. The CDR3 has 16 residues. The germline V gene has CDR1 SGHRS and CDR2 YFSETQ. CDR3 sequence (DNA): TGCGCCAGCAGCTTGGAATCCGGGCTTAGCACAGATACGCAGTATTTT. It is translated as CASSLESGLSTDTQYF.

V and J are TRBV28 and TRBJ1-2; D not resolved. Germline V gene sequence: CDR1 MDHEN, CDR2 SYDVKM. V was shortened by 2 bases and J by 2 bases, with 9 bases between the two germline ends. The CDR3 has 14 residues. For the CDR3, the DNA is TGTGCCAGCAGTTTAGACCGCGCCAACTATGGCTACACCTTC. Encoded protein: CASSLDRANYGYTF.